The T cell receptor beta chain under discussion was sequenced for a study of blood T cell repertoires in COVID-19. Measured with immunoSEQ multiplex PCR; TCRdb has only the in-frame clones, and not every one. The data show around 100,000 clones, with 90% seen just once and roughly 6.3% held by the top ten. This clone was picked up a small number of times. The germline gives CDR1 SGHDN, CDR2 FVKESK. V lost 3 bases, J lost 0 bases, and 12 bases lay in between. There are 16 residues in the CDR3. The clonotype was recovered from a young man with COVID-19, enrolled during active disease. The V call is TRBV14, the J call TRBJ2-1, with D tentatively TRBD1 (6 bases). Sequenced material: peripheral blood. The CDR3 reads CASSQLLGGSYNEQFF. The CDR3 coding sequence is TGTGCCAGCAGCCAGTTACTAGGGGGCTCCTACAATGAGCAGTTCTTC.